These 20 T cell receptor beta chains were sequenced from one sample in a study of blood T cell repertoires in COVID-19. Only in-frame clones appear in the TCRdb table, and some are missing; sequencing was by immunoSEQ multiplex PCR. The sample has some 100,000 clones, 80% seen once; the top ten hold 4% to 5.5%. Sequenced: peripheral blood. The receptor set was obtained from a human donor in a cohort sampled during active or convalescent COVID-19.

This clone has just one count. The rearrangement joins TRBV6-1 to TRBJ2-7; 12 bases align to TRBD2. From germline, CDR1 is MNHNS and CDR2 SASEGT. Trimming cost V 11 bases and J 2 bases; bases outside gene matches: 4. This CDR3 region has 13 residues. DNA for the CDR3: TGTGCCGGATCTAGCGGGGGGGCCTACGAGCAGTACTTC. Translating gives CAGSSGGAYEQYF.

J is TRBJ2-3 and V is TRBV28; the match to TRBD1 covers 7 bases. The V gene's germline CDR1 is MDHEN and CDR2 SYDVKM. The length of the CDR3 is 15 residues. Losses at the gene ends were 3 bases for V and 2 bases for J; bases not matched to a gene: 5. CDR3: CASSFSRGYTDTQYF. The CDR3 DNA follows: TGTGCCAGCAGTTTCTCCAGGGGGTACACAGATACGCAGTATTTT.

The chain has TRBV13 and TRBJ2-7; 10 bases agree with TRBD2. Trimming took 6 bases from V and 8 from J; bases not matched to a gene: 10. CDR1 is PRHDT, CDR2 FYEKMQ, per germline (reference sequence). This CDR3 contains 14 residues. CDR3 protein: CASSHRAGGIQQYF. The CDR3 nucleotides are TGTGCCAGCAGTCACCGAGCGGGGGGGATCCAGCAGTACTTC.

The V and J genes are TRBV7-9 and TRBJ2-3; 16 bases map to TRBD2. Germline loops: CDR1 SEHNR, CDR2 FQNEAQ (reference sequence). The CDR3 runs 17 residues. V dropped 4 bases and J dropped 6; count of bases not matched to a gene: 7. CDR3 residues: CASSSGTSGGVADTQYF. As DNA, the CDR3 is TGTGCCAGCAGCTCTGGGACTAGCGGGGGGGTTGCTGATACGCAGTATTTT. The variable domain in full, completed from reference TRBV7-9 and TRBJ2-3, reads DTGVSQNPRHKITKRGQNVTFRCDPISEHNRLYWYRQTLGQGPEFLTYFQNEAQLEKSRLLSDRFSAERPKGSFSTLEIQRTEQGDSAMYLCASSSGTSGGVADTQYFGPGTRLTVL.

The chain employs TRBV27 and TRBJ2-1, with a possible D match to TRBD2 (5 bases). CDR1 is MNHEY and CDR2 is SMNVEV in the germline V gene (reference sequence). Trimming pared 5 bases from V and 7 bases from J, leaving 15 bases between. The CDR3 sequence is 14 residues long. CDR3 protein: CASSATRTVNEQFF. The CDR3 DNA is TGTGCCAGCAGTGCTACAAGGACTGTGAATGAGCAGTTCTTC.

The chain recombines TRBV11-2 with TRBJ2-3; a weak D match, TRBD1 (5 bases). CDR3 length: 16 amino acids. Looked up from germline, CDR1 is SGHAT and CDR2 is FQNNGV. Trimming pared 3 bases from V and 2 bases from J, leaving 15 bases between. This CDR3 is CASSLPSGWVTDTQYF. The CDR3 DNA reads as TGTGCCAGCAGCTTGCCCTCAGGGTGGGTCACAGATACGCAGTATTTT.

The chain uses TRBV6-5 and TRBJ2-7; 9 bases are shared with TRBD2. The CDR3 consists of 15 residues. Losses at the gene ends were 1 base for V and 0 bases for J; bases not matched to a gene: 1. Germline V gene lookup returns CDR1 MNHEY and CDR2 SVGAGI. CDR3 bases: TGTGCCAGCAGTTACTTTAGCGGGAGCTCCTACGAGCAGTACTTC. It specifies CASSYFSGSSYEQYF.

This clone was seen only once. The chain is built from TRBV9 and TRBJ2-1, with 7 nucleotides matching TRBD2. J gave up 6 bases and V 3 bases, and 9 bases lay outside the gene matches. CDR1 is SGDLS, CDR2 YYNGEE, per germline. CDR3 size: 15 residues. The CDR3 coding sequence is TGTGCCAGCAGCGGTAGCGGGTCAATCTCCAATGAGCAGTTCTTC. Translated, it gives CASSGSGSISNEQFF.

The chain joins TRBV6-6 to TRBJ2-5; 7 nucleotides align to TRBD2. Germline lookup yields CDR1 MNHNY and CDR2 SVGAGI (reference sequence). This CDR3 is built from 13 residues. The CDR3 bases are TGTGCAATCAGCGGACTAGATCAAGAGACCCAGTACTTC. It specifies CAISGLDQETQYF.

The CDR3 DNA reads TGTGCCAGCAGCTTGTCGTGGGACAGGGCCCAAGAGACCCAGTACTTC. Protein product: CASSLSWDRAQETQYF. V is TRBV5-4 and J is TRBJ2-5; 9 bases are shared with TRBD1. The CDR3 length is 16 residues. Trimming removed 1 base from V and 1 base from J; junction bases left unmatched: 5. Germline CDR1 reads SGHNT; CDR2 reads YYREEE (reference sequence).

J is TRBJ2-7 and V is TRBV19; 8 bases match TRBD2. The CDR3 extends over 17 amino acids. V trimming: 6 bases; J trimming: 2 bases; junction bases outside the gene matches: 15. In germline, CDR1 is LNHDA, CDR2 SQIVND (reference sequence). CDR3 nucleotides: TGTGCCAGTAGCCGCTCGGCGGGTAGCGGGGAAACCTACGAGCAGTACTTC. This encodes CASSRSAGSGETYEQYF. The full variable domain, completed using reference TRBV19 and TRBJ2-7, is DGGITQSPKYLFRKEGQNVTLSCEQNLNHDAMYWYRQDPGQGLRLIYYSQIVNDFQKGDIAEGYSVSREKKESFPLTVTSAQKNPTAFYLCASSRSAGSGETYEQYFGPGTRLTVT.

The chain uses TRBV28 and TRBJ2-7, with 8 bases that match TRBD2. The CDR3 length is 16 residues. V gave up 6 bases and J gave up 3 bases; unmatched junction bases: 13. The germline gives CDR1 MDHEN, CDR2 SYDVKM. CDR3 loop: CASRDHIGREDYEQYF. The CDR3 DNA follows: TGTGCCAGCAGGGATCACATCGGGCGGGAGGACTACGAGCAGTACTTC.

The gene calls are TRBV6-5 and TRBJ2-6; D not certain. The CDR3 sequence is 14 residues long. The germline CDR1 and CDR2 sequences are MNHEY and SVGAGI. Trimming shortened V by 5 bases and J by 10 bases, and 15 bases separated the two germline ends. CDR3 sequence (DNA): TGTGCCAGCAGTAAGCGAGACCGAGTAAACGTCCTGACTTTC. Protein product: CASSKRDRVNVLTF.

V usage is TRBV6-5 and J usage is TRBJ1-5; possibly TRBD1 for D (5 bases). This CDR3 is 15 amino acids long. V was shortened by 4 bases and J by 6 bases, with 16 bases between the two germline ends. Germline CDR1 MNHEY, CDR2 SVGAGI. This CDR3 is CASSSLGQGTQPQHF. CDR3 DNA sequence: TGTGCCAGCAGTTCCCTTGGGCAGGGAACTCAGCCCCAGCATTTT.

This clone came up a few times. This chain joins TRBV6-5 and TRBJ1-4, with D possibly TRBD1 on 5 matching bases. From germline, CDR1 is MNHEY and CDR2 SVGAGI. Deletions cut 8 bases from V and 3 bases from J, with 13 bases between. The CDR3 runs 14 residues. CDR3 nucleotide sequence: TGTGCCAGCCTGGGCGGGGCTGCTAATGAAAAACTGTTTTTT. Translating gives CASLGGAANEKLFF.

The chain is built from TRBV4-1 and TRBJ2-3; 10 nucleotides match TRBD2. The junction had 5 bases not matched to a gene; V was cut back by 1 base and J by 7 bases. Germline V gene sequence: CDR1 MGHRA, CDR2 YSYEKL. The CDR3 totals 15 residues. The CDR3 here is CASSQVPAGGHTQYF. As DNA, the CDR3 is TGCGCCAGCAGCCAAGTCCCAGCGGGGGGGCATACGCAGTATTTT.

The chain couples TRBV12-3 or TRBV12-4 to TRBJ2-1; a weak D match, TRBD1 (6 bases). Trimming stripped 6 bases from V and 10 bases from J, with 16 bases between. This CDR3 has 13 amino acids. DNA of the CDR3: TGTGCCAGCAGCCTCCCGCAGGGGACAGAGCAGTTCTTC. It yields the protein CASSLPQGTEQFF.

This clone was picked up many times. In DNA, the CDR3 is TGCGCCAGCAGCTACACGACAGTTAATGAAAAACTGTTTTTT. Its translation: CASSYTTVNEKLFF. The V and J genes are TRBV4-1 and TRBJ1-4; weak D call: TRBD1 (5 bases). Trimming removed 5 bases from V and 4 bases from J, with 11 bases in between. Germline V gene lookup returns CDR1 MGHRA and CDR2 YSYEKL. The CDR3 spans 14 residues.

The CDR3 sequence: CASSLRDRGYGYTF. The CDR3 DNA reads as TGTGCCAGCAGCCTCCGGGACAGGGGTTATGGCTACACCTTC. The chain is built from TRBV7-2 and TRBJ1-2, with TRBD1 matching 10 bases. Germline trimming cut 5 bases from V and 5 bases from J; bases unmatched to any gene: 5. This CDR3 has 14 residues. Germline loops: CDR1 SGHTA, CDR2 FQGNSA. The full variable domain, in which reference TRBV7-2 and TRBJ1-2 provide the parts outside the CDR3, is GAGVSQSPSNKVTEKGKDVELRCDPISGHTALYWYRQSLGQGLEFLIYFQGNSAPDKSGLPSDRFSAERTGGSVSTLTIQRTQQEDSAVYLCASSLRDRGYGYTFGSGTRLTVV.

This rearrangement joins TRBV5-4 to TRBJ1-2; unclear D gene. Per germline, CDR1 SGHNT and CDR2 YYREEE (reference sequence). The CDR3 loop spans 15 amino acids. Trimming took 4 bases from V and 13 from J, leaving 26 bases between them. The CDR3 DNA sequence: TGTGCCAGCAGCCCCGCCTACGTAGGCTCCTGGCTAGGCACCTTC. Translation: CASSPAYVGSWLGTF.